This T cell receptor (beta chain) was captured by sequencing in a study of Ad26.COV2.S vaccination and SARS-CoV-2 variants (dated by TCRdb to the early 2020s). Broadly, across the study: Donors in the vaccine arm were drawn from COV1001, a multicentre, randomized, double-blind, placebo-controlled phase I-IIa trial testing Ad26.COV2.S in healthy adults. Trial participants were randomized into five groups of five, in which low-dose or high-dose Ad26.COV2.S was given once or twice, or placebo was given on both occasions. Ad26.COV2.S was administered intramuscularly at a dose of 5x10^10 or 1x10^11 viral particles, either as one shot or as two shots given 56 days apart. Investigators remained blinded to trial group allocation during experiments and outcome assessment. A total of approximately 30 samples were included in the TCR-sequenced set, comprising roughly 19 Ad26.COV2.S vaccine recipients, 5 placebo recipients and 8 SARS-CoV-2 convalescent individuals. TCRbeta repertoire sequencing served as the tool for gauging how specific and how broad the SARS-CoV-2-reactive T cell receptors were following Ad26.COV2.S vaccination.

In the paper's terms, the treatment or condition label means: some 20 received Ad26.COV2.S at low or high dose, single or two shots; a few received placebo; per-sample allocation not given. Repertoires of vaccine and placebo recipients were sequenced from samples collected on day 63 after the first injection. Between 29 July and 7 August 2020, Cohort 1b enrolled about 27 adults aged 18-55 years at one site in Boston, USA. As a vaccine, Ad26.COV2.S was a replication-incompetent adenovirus type 26 vector that expressed a prefusion-stabilized SARS-CoV-2 spike protein derived from the original Wuhan strain. What the study reported, not specific to this receptor: Comparing responses between vaccine doses or regimens was not something the study was powered to do. Spike-specific TCR breadth was higher in Ad26.COV2.S recipients than in placebo recipients (P = 0.0014). According to the authors, total T cell responses may have been underestimated by the TCR breadth and depth analyses. Non-spike TCR breadth was comparable between vaccine and placebo recipients, consistent with the vaccine containing only spike. After vaccination, substantial breadth of spike-specific CD8+ and CD4+ T cell responses was reported.

According to the germline V gene, CDR1 reads SNHLY and CDR2 reads FYNNEI. Inclusive of the bounding cysteine and phenylalanine, the CDR3 is 16 residues long. The only DNA kept is the CDR3, 48 bases in frame from the first base. Compared with germline, V lacks 6 bases and J lacks 4 bases; bases without a gene match: 13. On this clone itself: Its antigen is unknown. Base-call qualities are not available, and no considerably larger clone is one nucleotide away.

TCRbeta CDR3 regions were sequenced with the immunoSEQ Assay. After extraction, genomic DNA underwent amplification by bias-controlled multiplex PCR, followed by high-throughput sequencing. For the original study's pipeline: To quantify the absolute abundance of every unique TCRbeta CDR3 region, sequences were collapsed and filtered. T cell fraction was estimated by normalizing TCRbeta template counts to usable DNA, with usable DNA measured through amplification of reference genes found in all nucleated cells. Repertoire TCRs were annotated as SARS-CoV-2-specific when V gene, CDR3 amino acid sequence and J gene were exactly matched to a known reactive TCR set. The reference SARS-CoV-2 TCR set came from MIRA and was filtered for enrichment in COVID-19-positive ImmuneCODE repertoires, removing public or cross-reactive TCRs. Using the MIRA antigens, annotated TCRs were further analysed by specific ORF or by position within an ORF. Depth was the summed frequency of annotated unique rearrangements, while breadth was defined as annotated unique rearrangements over total unique productive rearrangements. Two-sided Wilcoxon rank-sum tests were used to compare TCR breadth between groups. TCRdb took this table from immuneACCESS and kept in-frame rearrangements with V and J called. Such tables lack part of the clones; where checked against another copy, unresolved V genes explain under half of the gap, and the rest is unexplained. V, J and clone size are taken as reported in that table, and D and trimming were inferred from the DNA itself. In this sample the table shows fewer than 400,000 clones, around four fifths of which occur a single time. The ten top clones hold approximately 2.2% of the sample.

This chain is built from TRBV2 and TRBJ1-2, with 8 bases matching TRBD1. The sequence was collected from a person aged 18-65 years who received the Ad26.COV2.S COVID-19 vaccine or a placebo. Source: peripheral blood, taken in a trial of Ad26.COV2.S vaccine versus placebo. The DNA sequence is given as TGTGCCAGCAGATCCCATGGGGCAGGGGGCAGCTATGGCTACACCTTC. This encodes CASRSHGAGGSYGYTF.